Sequencing of this T cell receptor (beta chain) was carried out in a study of CD8 T cells in ankylosing spondylitis. With molecular barcodes, quantitative 5'-RACE was used to make the TCR beta libraries. TCRdb re-called the 5' RACE reads with MiXCR, one entry per CDR3 protein. The table lists 24,000 or so distinct CDR3 sequences, 10% to 15% of them singletons, with 35% in the top ten. Study findings and constraints: Seemingly characteristic of ankylosing spondylitis blood was a TCR beta motif consisting of roughly 8 highly homologous variants.

Looked up from germline, CDR1 is SGHRS and CDR2 is YFSETQ. CDR3 length: 15 residues. V lost 4 bases, J lost 4 bases, and 4 bases stayed unmatched. The table lists this clonotype with a few counts. Its antigen is unidentified. The source is a male donor with ankylosing spondylitis or in good health (not recorded which). The chain uses TRBV5-1 and TRBJ2-2, with 10 bases matching TRBD1. The specimen sequenced was blood. CDR3 sequence reads: CASSKGQGGTGELFF. The CDR3 DNA reads TGCGCCAGCAGCAAAGGACAGGGGGGCACCGGGGAGCTGTTTTTT.